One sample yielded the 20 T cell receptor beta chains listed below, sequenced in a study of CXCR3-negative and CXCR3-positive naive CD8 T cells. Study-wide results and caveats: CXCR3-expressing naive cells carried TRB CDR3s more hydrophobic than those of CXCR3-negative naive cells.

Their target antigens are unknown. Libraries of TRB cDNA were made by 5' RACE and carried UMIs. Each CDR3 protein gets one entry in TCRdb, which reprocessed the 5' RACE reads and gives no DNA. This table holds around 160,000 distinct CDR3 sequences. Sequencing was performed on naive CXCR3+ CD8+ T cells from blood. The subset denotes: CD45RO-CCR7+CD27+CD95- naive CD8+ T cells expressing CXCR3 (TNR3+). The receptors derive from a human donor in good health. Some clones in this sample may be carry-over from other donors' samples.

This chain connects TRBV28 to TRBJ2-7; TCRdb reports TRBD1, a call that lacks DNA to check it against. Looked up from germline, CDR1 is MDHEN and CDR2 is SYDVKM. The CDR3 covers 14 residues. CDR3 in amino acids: CASGQMGTVYEQYF.

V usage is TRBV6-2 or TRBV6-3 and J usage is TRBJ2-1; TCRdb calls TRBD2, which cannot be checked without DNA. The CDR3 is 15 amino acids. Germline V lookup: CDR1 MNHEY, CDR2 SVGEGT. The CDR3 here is CASEPGVPGSNEQFF.

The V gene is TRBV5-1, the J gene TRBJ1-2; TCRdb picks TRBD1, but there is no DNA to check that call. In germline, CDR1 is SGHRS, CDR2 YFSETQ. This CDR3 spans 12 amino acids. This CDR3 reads CASSTTGDGYTF.

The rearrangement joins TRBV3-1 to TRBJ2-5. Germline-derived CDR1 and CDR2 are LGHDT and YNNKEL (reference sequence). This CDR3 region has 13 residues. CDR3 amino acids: CASSPDQQETQYF.

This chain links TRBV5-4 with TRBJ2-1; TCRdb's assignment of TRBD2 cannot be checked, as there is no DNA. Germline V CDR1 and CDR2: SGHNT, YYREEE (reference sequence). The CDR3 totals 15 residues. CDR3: CASSLASGGPNEQFF.

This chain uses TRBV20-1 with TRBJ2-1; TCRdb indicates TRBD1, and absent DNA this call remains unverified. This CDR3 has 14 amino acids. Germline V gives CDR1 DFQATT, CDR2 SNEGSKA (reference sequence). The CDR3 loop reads CSANRGESYNEQFF.

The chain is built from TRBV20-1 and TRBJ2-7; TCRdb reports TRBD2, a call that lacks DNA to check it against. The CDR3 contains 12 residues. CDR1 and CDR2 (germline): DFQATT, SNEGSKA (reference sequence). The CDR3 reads CSVGPRTYEQYF.

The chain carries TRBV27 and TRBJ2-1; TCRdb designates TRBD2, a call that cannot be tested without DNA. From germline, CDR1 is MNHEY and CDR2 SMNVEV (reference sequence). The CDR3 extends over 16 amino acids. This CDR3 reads CASSLKGTSFYNEQFF.

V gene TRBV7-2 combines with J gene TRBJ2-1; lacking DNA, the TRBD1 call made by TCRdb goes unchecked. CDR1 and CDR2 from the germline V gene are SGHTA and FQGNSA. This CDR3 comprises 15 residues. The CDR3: CASSLAAGPYNEQFF.

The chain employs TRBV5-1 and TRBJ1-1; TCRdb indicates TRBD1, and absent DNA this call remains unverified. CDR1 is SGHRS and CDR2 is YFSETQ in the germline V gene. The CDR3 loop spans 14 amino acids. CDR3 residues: CASGQQWPNTEAFF. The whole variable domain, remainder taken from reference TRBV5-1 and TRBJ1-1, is KAGVTQTPRYLIKTRGQQVTLSCSPISGHRSVSWYQQTPGQGLQFLFEYFSETQRNKGNFPGRFSGRQFSNSRSEMNVSTLELGDSALYLCASGQQWPNTEAFFGQGTRLTVV.

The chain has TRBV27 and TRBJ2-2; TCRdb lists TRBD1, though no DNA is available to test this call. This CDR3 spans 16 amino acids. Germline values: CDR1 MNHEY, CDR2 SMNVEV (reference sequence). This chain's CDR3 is CASSWPQGANTGELFF.

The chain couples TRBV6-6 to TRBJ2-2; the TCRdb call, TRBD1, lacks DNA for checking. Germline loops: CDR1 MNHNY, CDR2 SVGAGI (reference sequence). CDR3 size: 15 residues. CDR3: CASSYSTGGTGELFF.

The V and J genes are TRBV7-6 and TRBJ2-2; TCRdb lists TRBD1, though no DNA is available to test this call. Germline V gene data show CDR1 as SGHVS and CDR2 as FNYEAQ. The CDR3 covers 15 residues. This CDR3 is CASSLGQGATGELFF.

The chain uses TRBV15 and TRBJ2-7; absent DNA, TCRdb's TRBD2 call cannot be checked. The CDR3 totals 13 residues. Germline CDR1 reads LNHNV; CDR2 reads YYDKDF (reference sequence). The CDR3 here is CATSLGTSREQYF.

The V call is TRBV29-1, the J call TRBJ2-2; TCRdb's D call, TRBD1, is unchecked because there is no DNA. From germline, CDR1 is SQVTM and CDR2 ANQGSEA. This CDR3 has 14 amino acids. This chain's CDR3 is CSVEYRGITGELFF.

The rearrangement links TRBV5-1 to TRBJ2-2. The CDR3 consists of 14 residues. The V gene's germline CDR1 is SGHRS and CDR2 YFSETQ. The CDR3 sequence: CASSLELDTGELFF.

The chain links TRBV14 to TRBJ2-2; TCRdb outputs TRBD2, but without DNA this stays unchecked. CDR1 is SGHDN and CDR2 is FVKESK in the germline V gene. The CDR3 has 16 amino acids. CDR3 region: CASSQVPGTNTGELFF.

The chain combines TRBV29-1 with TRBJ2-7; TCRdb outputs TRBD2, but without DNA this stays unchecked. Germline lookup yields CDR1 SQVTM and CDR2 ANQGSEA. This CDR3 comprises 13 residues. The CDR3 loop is CSVLLPAGGRQYF.

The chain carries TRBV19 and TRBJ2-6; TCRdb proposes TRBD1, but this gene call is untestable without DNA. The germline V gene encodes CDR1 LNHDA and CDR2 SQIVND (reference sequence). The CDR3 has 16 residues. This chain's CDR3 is CASSSSGASGANVLTF.

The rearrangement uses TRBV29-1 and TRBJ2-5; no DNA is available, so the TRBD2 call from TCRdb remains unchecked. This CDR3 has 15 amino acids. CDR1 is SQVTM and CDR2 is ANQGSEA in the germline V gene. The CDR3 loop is CSAQLAEDPQETQYF.